Presented here are 9 T cell receptor beta chains from one specimen sequenced in a study of shared clonotypes between healthy human individuals. Terminally differentiated effector memory CD45RA+ cells were excluded from the naive CD8 cells, which were CD45RO-negative and positively selected for CCR7. TCRdb keeps only in-frame clones here, not all; method: immunoSEQ multiplex PCR. The repertoire includes some 2 million clones, about 95% of them detected once, and about 1.1% sits in the top ten. Material: naive CD8+ T cells sorted from blood. Receptors were obtained from a man between 18 and 29 years old in good health.

This chain links TRBV5-6 with TRBJ1-2; D possibly corresponds to TRBD1 (5 bases). Germline V gene sequence: CDR1 SGHDT, CDR2 YYEEEE. The CDR3 sequence is 15 residues long. V lost 2 bases and J lost 8, with 19 bases in between. This CDR3 reads CASSFKLLGTSGYTF. CDR3 DNA: TGTGCCAGCAGCTTTAAGTTGTTGGGGACCTCGGGCTACACCTTC.

CDR3 amino acids: CASSDLAESTDTQYF. The CDR3 DNA is TGTGCCAGCAGCGACCTAGCGGAGAGCACAGATACGCAGTATTTT. The chain has TRBV2 and TRBJ2-3; 7 bases agree with TRBD2. Losses at the gene ends were 6 bases for V and 0 bases for J; bases not matched to a gene: 6. The CDR3 totals 15 residues. The V gene's germline CDR1 is SNHLY and CDR2 FYNNEI. Supplemented by reference TRBV2 and TRBJ2-3, the full variable domain reads EPEVTQTPSHQVTQMGQEVILRCVPISNHLYFYWYRQILGQKVEFLVSFYNNEISEKSEIFDDQFSVERPDGSNFTLKIRSTKLEDSAMYFCASSDLAESTDTQYFGPGTRLTVL.

The chain uses TRBV30 and TRBJ2-1; D may be TRBD1 (5 bases). V gave up 0 bases and J gave up 0 bases, with 9 bases separating them. CDR1 GTSNPN and CDR2 SVGIG come from the germline V gene (reference sequence). The CDR3 runs 15 residues. This CDR3 is CAWSVRGNSYNEQFF. The CDR3 bases are TGTGCCTGGAGTGTAAGGGGTAACTCCTACAATGAGCAGTTCTTC. Variable domain in full (rest from reference TRBV30 and TRBJ2-1): SQTIHQWPATLVQPVGSPLSLECTVEGTSNPNLYWYRQAAGRGLQLLFYSVGIGQISSEVPQNLSASRPQDRQFILSSKKLLLSDSGFYLCAWSVRGNSYNEQFFGPGTRLTVL.

The chain couples TRBV9 to TRBJ1-2; D is unresolved. V was shortened by 3 bases and J by 4 bases, with 7 bases between the two germline ends. The CDR3 has 12 residues. Germline V gives CDR1 SGDLS, CDR2 YYNGEE. CDR3 region: CASSDLGYGYTF. CDR3 nucleotides: TGTGCCAGCAGCGACCTTGGCTATGGCTACACCTTC.

The V call is TRBV7-6, the J call TRBJ2-1; 14 bases match TRBD2. V trimming: 5 bases; J trimming: 9 bases; junction bases outside the gene matches: 6. This CDR3 region has 15 residues. CDR1 is SGHVS and CDR2 is FNYEAQ in the germline V gene. CDR3 in amino acids: CASSVRLAGGVEQFF. The CDR3 nucleotides are TGTGCCAGCAGCGTAAGACTAGCGGGAGGGGTTGAGCAGTTCTTC.

Details on this clone: The same CDR3 is also encoded by other DNA sequences in this sample. The rearrangement uses TRBV18 and TRBJ2-7; tentatively, D is TRBD1 or TRBD2 (5 bases each). This CDR3 contains 13 residues. The V end was cut by 3 bases, the J end by 3 bases, with 9 bases between. The germline gives CDR1 KGHSH, CDR2 LQKENI. As DNA, the CDR3 is TGTGCCAGCTCACCCTCAGGGAGCTACGAGCAGTACTTC. Translating it yields CASSPSGSYEQYF.

This chain uses TRBV6-1 with TRBJ2-2; D may be TRBD2 (5 bases). Trimming shortened V by 8 bases and J by 4 bases, and 17 bases separated the two germline ends. Germline-derived CDR1 and CDR2 are MNHNS and SASEGT. The CDR3 covers 15 residues. In nucleotides, the CDR3 is TGTGCCAGCGGTCGTTTGAGAGGGCCCACCGGGGAGCTGTTTTTT. Its protein product is CASGRLRGPTGELFF.

The chain recombines TRBV2 with TRBJ2-3; D uncertain. Trimming took 0 bases from V and 0 from J, leaving 7 bases between them. CDR3 length: 15 residues. Germline CDR1 SNHLY, CDR2 FYNNEI. CDR3 sequence reads: CASSEAQFSTDTQYF. CDR3 in DNA: TGTGCCAGCAGTGAAGCGCAGTTTAGCACAGATACGCAGTATTTT.

The V gene is TRBV9, the J gene TRBJ2-1; 15 nucleotides agree with TRBD2. V trimming: 4 bases; J trimming: 9 bases; junction bases outside the gene matches: 8. The CDR3 is 16 residues long. Looked up from germline, CDR1 is SGDLS and CDR2 is YYNGEE. CDR3 DNA sequence: TGTGCCAGCAGCCCGGGACTAGCGGGAGGAGTGGGTGAGCAGTTCTTC. As protein: CASSPGLAGGVGEQFF.